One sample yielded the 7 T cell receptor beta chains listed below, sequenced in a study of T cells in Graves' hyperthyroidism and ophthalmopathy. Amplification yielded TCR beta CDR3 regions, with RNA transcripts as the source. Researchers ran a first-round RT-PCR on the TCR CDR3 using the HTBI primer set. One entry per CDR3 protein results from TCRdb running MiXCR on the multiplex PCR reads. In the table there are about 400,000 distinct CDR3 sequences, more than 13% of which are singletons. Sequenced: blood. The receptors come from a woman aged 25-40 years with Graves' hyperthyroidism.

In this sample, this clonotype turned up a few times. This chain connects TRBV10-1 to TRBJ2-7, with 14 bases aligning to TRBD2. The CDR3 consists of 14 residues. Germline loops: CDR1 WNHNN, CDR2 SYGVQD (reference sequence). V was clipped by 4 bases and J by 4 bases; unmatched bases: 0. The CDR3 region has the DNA TGCGCCAGCAGTGGGACTAGCGGGAGGTACGAGCAGTACTTC. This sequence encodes CASSGTSGRYEQYF.

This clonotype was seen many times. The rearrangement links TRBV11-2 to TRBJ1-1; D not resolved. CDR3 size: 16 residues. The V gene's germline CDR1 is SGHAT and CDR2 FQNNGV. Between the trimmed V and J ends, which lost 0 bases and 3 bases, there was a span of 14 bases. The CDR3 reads CASSLDSRVWDTEAFF. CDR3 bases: TGTGCCAGCAGCTTAGATAGTAGGGTTTGGGACACTGAAGCTTTCTTT.

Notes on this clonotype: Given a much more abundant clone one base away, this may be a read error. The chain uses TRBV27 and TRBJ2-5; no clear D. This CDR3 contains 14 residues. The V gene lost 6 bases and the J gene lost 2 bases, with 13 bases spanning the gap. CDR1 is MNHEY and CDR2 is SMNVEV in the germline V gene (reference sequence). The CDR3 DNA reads TGTGCCAGCAGCCGACAATGGCCTCAAGAGACCCAGTACTTC. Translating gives CASSRQWPQETQYF.

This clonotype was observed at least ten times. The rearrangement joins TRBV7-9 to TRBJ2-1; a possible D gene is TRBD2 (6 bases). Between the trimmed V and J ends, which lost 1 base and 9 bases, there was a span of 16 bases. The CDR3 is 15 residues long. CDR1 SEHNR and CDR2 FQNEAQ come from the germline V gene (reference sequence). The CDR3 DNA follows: TGTGCCAGCAGCTTAGGTTCTAGCGCTGCGGGTGAGCAGTTCTTC. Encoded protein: CASSLGSSAAGEQFF.

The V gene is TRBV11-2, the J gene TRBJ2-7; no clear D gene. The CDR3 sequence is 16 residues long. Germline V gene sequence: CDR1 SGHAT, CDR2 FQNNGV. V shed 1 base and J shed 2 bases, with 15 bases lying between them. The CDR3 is CASSLGVKAATYEQYF. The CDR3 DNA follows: TGTGCCAGCAGCTTAGGGGTGAAGGCAGCCACCTACGAGCAGTACTTC.

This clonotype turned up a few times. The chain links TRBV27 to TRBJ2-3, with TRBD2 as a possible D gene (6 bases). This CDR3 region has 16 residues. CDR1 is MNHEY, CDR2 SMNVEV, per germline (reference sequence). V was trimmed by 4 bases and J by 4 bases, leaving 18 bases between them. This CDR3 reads CASSSLAPGGPDTQYF. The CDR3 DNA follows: TGTGCCAGCAGTTCTCTAGCGCCCGGTGGACCAGATACGCAGTATTTT.

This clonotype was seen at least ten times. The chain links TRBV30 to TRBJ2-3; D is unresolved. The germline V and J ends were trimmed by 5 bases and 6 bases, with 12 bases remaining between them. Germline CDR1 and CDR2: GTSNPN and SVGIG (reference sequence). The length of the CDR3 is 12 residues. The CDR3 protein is CAWARPMDTQYF. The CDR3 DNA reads TGTGCCTGGGCGAGACCCATGGATACGCAGTATTTT. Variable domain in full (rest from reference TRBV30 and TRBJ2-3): SQTIHQWPATLVQPVGSPLSLECTVEGTSNPNLYWYRQAAGRGLQLLFYSVGIGQISSEVPQNLSASRPQDRQFILSSKKLLLSDSGFYLCAWARPMDTQYFGPGTRLTVL.